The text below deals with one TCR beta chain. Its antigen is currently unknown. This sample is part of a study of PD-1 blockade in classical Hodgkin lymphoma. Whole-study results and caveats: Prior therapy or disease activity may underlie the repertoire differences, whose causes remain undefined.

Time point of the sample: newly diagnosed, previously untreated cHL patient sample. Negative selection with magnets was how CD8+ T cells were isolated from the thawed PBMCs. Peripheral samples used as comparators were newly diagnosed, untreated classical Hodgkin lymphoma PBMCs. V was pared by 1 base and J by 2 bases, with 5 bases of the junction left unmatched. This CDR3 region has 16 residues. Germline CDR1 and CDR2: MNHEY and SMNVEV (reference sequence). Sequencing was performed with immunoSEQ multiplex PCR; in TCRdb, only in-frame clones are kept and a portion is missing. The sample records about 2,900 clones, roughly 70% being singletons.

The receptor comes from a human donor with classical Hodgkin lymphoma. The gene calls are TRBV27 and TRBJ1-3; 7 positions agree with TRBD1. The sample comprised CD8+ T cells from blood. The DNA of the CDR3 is TGTGCCAGCAGTTTATTGGCAGGGGGTACTGGAAACACCATATATTTT. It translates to CASSLLAGGTGNTIYF.